This section outlines one TCR beta chain sequence together with its context. Assay: immunoSEQ multiplex PCR; the TCRdb copy retains only in-frame clones and omits some. In the table there are some 97,000 clones, roughly 89% of which are singletons. The sample belongs to a study of OX40 agonist ivuxolimab in advanced cancers. About the research overall: The study enrolled dose-escalation patients with hepatocellular carcinoma, melanoma, renal cell or head and neck cancer.

This CDR3 region has 14 residues. Germline lookup yields CDR1 SGHRS and CDR2 YFSETQ. With 0 bases removed from V and 0 bases from J, the gap between germline ends came to 7 bases. A history of autoimmune disease or systemic immunosuppression excluded patients. Here the sequenced sample was CD4+ or CD8+ T cells sorted from blood, taken in a trial of the OX40 agonist ivuxolimab. The chain recombines TRBV5-1 with TRBJ2-7; D gene uncertain. This sequence was found in an adult with an advanced solid tumor such as melanoma, head and neck, liver or kidney cancer. The chain's CDR3 is CASSLASFSYEQYF. DNA for the CDR3: TGCGCCAGCAGCTTGGCCTCTTTCTCCTACGAGCAGTACTTC. Variable domain in full (rest from reference TRBV5-1 and TRBJ2-7): KAGVTQTPRYLIKTRGQQVTLSCSPISGHRSVSWYQQTPGQGLQFLFEYFSETQRNKGNFPGRFSGRQFSNSRSEMNVSTLELGDSALYLCASSLASFSYEQYFGPGTRLTVT.